Shown below are 9 T cell receptor beta chains from a single sample sequenced in a study of blood T cell repertoires in COVID-19. Assay used: immunoSEQ multiplex PCR; TCRdb lists only in-frame clones, some missing. The data show nearly 350,000 clones, around 91% seen once. Sequencing used peripheral blood. All receptors come from a woman younger than 30 who had recovered from COVID-19.

The chain links TRBV9 to TRBJ2-3; D is perhaps TRBD2 (6 bases). Germline CDR1 is SGDLS and CDR2 is YYNGEE. Trimming shortened V by 0 bases and J by 4 bases, and 12 bases separated the two germline ends. CDR3 length equals 15 residues. The CDR3 loop is CASSVAGASPDTQYF. The DNA for the CDR3 is TGTGCCAGCAGCGTAGCGGGAGCTTCCCCAGATACGCAGTATTTT.

V gene TRBV7-9 combines with J gene TRBJ1-1, with D unresolved. The CDR3 sequence is 13 residues long. Germline CDR1 SEHNR, CDR2 FQNEAQ (reference sequence). The V end was cut by 4 bases, the J end by 4 bases, with 10 bases between. CDR3 sequence reads: CASSSLGGTEAFF. As DNA, the CDR3 is TGTGCCAGCAGCTCACTCGGAGGCACTGAAGCTTTCTTT.

This clone showed up just a few times. The rearrangement links TRBV25-1 to TRBJ2-1; 7 bases match TRBD1. The germline CDR1 and CDR2 sequences are MGHDK and SYGVNS. The CDR3 covers 16 residues. V lost 2 bases to trimming and J lost 4 bases; unmatched junction nucleotides: 8. CDR3 region: CASSEDPGQSYNEQFF. Written as DNA, the CDR3 is TGTGCCAGCAGTGAAGATCCGGGACAGTCATACAATGAGCAGTTCTTC.

The J gene is TRBJ2-1, the V gene TRBV27; 7 nucleotides match TRBD2. CDR3 length equals 14 residues. Germline lookup yields CDR1 MNHEY and CDR2 SMNVEV (reference sequence). V dropped 5 bases and J dropped 2; count of bases not matched to a gene: 3. The CDR3, as DNA: TGTGCCAGCAGTGGGCGGGAGCCCTACAATGAGCAGTTCTTC. This sequence encodes CASSGREPYNEQFF.

V and J are TRBV7-2 and TRBJ1-3; D is possibly TRBD1 (6 bases). Germline values: CDR1 SGHTA, CDR2 FQGNSA. Between the trimmed V and J ends, which lost 1 base and 3 bases, there was a span of 13 bases. The CDR3 covers 16 residues. Here the CDR3 DNA reads TGTGCCAGCAGCTTAGGGAGGCAGGGGTTTGGAAACACCATATATTTT. Protein sequence: CASSLGRQGFGNTIYF.

V usage is TRBV19 and J usage is TRBJ2-1, with D perhaps matching TRBD1 (6 bases). Between the trimmed V and J ends, which lost 3 bases and 5 bases, there was a span of 14 bases. CDR3 length: 15 residues. Germline loops: CDR1 LNHDA, CDR2 SQIVND (reference sequence). As DNA, the CDR3 is TGTGCCAGTAGTATTTCGGACAGTTTCAACAATGAGCAGTTCTTC. Its translation: CASSISDSFNNEQFF.

The rearrangement links TRBV6-6 to TRBJ2-1; no definite D call. The germline V gene encodes CDR1 MNHNY and CDR2 SVGAGI (reference sequence). Trimming removed 10 bases from V and 0 bases from J, with 10 bases in between. This CDR3 has 13 residues. CDR3 sequence: CATRGSSYNEQFF. CDR3 sequence (DNA): TGTGCCACTCGCGGTAGCTCCTACAATGAGCAGTTCTTC.

J is TRBJ1-1 and V is TRBV7-2; 9 bases are a match to TRBD1. The CDR3 contains 14 residues. The V and J ends lost 4 bases and 7 bases, in that order; junction bases with no gene match: 7. CDR1 SGHTA and CDR2 FQGNSA come from the germline V gene. CDR3 in amino acids: CASSSLGQGSEAFF. The CDR3 DNA reads as TGTGCCAGCAGCTCCCTGGGACAGGGAAGTGAAGCTTTCTTT.

In its sample, this clone was seen once. Here the CDR3 reads CATSRDPTARGYTF. CDR3 DNA sequence: TGTGCCACCAGCAGAGATCCTACGGCGAGGGGCTACACCTTC. This chain links TRBV15 with TRBJ1-2; no definite D call. CDR1 and CDR2 (germline): LNHNV, YYDKDF (reference sequence). The V and J ends lost 0 bases and 8 bases respectively, with 13 bases between them. This CDR3 has 14 residues. Full variable domain (remainder filled in from reference TRBV15 and TRBJ1-2): DAMVIQNPRYQVTQFGKPVTLSCSQTLNHNVMYWYQQKSSQAPKLLFHYYDKDFNNEADTPDNFQSRRPNTSFCFLDIRSPGLGDTAMYLCATSRDPTARGYTFGSGTRLTVV.